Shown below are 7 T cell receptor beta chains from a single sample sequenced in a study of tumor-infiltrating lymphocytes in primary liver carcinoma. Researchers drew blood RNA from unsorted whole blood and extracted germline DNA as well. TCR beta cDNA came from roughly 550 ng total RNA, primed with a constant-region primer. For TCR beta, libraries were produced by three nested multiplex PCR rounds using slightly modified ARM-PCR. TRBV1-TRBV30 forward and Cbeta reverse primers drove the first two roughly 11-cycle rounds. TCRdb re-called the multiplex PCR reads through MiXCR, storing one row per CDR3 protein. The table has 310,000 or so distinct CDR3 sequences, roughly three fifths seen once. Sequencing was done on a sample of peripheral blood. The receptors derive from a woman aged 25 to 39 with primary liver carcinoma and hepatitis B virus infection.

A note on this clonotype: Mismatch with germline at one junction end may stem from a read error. The CDR3 DNA follows: TGCAGCGTTGATCACGGGGCCACCGTCCTGACTTTC. This codes for CSVDHGATVLTF. The V call is TRBV29-1, the J call TRBJ2-6; D tentatively reads TRBD1 or TRBD2 (5 bases each). The CDR3 has 12 amino acids. Germline lookup yields CDR1 SQVTM and CDR2 ANQGSEA.

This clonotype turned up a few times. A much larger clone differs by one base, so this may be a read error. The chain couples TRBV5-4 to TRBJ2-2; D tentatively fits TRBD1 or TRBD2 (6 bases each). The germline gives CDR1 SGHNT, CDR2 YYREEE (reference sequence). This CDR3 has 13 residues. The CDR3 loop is CASSLRGTGGLFF. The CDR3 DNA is TGTGCCAGCAGCCTCAGGGGCACCGGGGGGCTGTTTTTT.

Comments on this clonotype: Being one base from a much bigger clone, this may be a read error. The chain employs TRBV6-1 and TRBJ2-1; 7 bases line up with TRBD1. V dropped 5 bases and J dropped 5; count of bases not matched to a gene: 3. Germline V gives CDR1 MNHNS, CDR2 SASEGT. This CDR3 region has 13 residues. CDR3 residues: CASSSDRDNEQFF. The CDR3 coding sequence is TGTGCCAGCAGTAGTGACAGGGACAATGAGCAGTTCTTC.

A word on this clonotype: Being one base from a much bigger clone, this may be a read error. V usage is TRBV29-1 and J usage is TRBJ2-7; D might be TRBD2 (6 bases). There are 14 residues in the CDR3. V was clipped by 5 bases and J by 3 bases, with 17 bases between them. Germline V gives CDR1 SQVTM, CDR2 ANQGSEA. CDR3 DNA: TGCAGCGTTTCCCGCGGGGACGGTTTCTACGAGCAGTACTTC. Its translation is CSVSRGDGFYEQYF.

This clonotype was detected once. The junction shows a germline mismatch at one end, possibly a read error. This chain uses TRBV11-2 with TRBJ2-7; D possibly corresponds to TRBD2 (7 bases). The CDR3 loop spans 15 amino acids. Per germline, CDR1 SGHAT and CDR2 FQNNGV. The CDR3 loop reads CASTLAGASGLLVHF. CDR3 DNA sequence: TGTGCCAGCACCTTAGCAGGGGCTAGCGGCCTCTTGGTGCACTTC.

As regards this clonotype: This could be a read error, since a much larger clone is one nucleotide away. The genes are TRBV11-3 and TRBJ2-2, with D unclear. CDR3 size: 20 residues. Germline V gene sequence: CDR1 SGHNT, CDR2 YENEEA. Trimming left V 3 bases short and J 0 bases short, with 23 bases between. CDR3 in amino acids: CASSLSVLMKPNANTGELFF. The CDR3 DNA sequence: TGTGCCAGCAGCTTGTCGGTCCTAATGAAACCTAACGCGAACACCGGGGAGCTGTTTTTT. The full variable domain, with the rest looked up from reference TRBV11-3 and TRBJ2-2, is EAGVVQSPRYKIIEKKQPVAFWCNPISGHNTLYWYLQNLGQGPELLIRYENEEAVDDSQLPKDRFSAERLKGVDSTLKIQPAELGDSAVYLCASSLSVLMKPNANTGELFFGEGSRLTVL.

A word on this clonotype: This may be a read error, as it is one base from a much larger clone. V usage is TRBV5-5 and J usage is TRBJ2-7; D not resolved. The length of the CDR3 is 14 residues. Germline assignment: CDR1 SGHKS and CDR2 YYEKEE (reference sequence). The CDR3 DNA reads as TGTGCCAGCAGCTTGGCGCGAACAACCTACCAGCAGTACTTC. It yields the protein CASSLARTTYQQYF.